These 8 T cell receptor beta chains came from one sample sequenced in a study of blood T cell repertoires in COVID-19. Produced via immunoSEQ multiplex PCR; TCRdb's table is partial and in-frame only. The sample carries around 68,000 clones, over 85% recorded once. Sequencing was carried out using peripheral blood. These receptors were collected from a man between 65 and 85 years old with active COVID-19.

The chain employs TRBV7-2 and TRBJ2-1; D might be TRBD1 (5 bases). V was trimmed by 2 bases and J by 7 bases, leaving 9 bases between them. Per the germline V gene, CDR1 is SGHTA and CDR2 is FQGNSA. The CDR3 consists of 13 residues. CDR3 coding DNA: TGTGCCAGCAGCTTAAGGACACGAAATGAGCAGTTCTTC. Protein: CASSLRTRNEQFF.

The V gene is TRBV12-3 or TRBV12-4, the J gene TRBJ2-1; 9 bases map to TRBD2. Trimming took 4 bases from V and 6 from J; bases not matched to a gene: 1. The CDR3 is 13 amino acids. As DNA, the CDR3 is TGTGCCAGCAGTTCGACTAGCGGCAATGAGCAGTTCTTC. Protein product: CASSSTSGNEQFF.

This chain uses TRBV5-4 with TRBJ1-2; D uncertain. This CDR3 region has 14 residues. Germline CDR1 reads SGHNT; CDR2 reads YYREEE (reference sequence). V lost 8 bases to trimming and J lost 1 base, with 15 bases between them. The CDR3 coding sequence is TGTGCCAGTGGGTGGAGAGGGAATAACTATGGCTACACCTTC. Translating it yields CASGWRGNNYGYTF.

In DNA, the CDR3 is TGCGCCAGCAGCTTGGACCCCAGATCTAGCACAGATACGCAGTATTTT. This translates into CASSLDPRSSTDTQYF. The chain has TRBV5-1 and TRBJ2-3, with D unclear. Germline V gene data show CDR1 as SGHRS and CDR2 as YFSETQ. There are 16 residues in the CDR3. Trimming left V 0 bases short and J 0 bases short, with 11 bases between.

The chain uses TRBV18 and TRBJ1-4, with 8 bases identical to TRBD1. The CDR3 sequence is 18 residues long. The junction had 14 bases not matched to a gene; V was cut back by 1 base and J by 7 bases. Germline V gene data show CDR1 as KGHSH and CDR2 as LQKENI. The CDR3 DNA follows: TGTGCCAGCTCACCACGGTCACAGGGGGGATCTCAGGGTGAAAAACTGTTTTTT. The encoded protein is CASSPRSQGGSQGEKLFF.

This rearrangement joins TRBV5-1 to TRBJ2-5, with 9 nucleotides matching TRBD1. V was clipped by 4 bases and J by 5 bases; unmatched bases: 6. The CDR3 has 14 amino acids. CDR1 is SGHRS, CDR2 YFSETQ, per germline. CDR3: CASSITGGRETQYF. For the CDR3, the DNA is TGCGCCAGCAGCATCACAGGGGGCCGGGAGACCCAGTACTTC.

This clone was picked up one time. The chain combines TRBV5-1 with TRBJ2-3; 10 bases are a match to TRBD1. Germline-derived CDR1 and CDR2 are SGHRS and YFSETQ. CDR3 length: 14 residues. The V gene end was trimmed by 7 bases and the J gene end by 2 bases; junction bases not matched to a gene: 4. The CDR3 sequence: CASSTGGNTDTQYF. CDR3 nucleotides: TGCGCCAGCTCGACAGGGGGCAACACAGATACGCAGTATTTT.

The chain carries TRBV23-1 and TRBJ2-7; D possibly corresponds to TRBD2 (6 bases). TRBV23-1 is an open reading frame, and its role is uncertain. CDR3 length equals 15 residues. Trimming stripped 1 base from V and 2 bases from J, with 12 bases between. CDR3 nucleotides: TGCGCCAGCAGTCAATTTCGGGGAGGCACCTACGAGCAGTACTTC. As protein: CASSQFRGGTYEQYF.